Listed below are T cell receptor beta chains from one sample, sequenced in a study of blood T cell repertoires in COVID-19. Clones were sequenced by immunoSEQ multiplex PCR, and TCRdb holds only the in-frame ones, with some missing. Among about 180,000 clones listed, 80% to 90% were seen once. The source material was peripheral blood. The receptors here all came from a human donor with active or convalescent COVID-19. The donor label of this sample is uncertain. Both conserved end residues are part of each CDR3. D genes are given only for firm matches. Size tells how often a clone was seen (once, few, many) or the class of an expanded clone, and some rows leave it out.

CDR3: CASSHTPRDTQYF
DNA: TGTGCCAGCTCACATACTCCAAGAGATACGCAGTATTTT
size: NA
D: NA
J: TRBJ2-3
V: TRBV18

CDR3: CASSGSGTFSYEQYF
DNA: TGTGCCAGCAGCGGTTCCGGGACTTTCTCCTACGAGCAGTACTTC
size: NA
D: NA
J: TRBJ2-7
V: TRBV9

CDR3: CASSDRRAGIETEAFF
DNA: TGTGCCAGCAGTGATAGGAGGGCGGGGATAGAAACCGAAGCTTTCTTT
size: NA
D: NA
J: TRBJ1-1
V: TRBV28

CDR3: CASSWSGGQETQYF
DNA: TGTGCCAGCAGTTGGTCGGGGGGTCAAGAGACCCAGTACTTC
size: NA
D: TRBD2
J: TRBJ2-5
V: TRBV2

CDR3: CASTGIVATEAFF
DNA: TGTGCCAGCACGGGAATCGTGGCCACTGAAGCTTTCTTT
size: NA
D: NA
J: TRBJ1-1
V: TRBV9

CDR3: CASRFETGGNTIYF
DNA: TGTGCCAGCAGATTTGAGACAGGGGGAAACACCATATATTTT
size: NA
D: TRBD1
J: TRBJ1-3
V: TRBV6-5

CDR3: CASTPLETQYF
DNA: TGTGCCAGCACCCCTCTTGAGACCCAGTACTTC
size: NA
D: NA
J: TRBJ2-5
V: TRBV5-8

CDR3: CASSRTGGDEKLFF
DNA: TGCGCCAGCAGCCGGACAGGGGGGGACGAAAAACTGTTTTTT
size: NA
D: TRBD1
J: TRBJ1-4
V: TRBV5-1

CDR3: CASSPEGVAGGRETQYF
DNA: TGCGCCAGCAGCCCCGAGGGGGTAGCGGGGGGGAGAGAGACCCAGTACTTC
size: once
D: TRBD2
J: TRBJ2-5
V: TRBV4-1

CDR3: CASSSPNVRWQETQYF
DNA: TGTGCCAGCAGCTCCCCTAATGTGAGGTGGCAAGAGACCCAGTACTTC
size: once
D: NA
J: TRBJ2-5
V: TRBV5-5

CDR3: CASSLYMESDDEAFF
DNA: TGTGCCAGCAGCTTGTATATGGAGTCGGATGATGAAGCTTTCTTT
size: NA
D: NA
J: TRBJ1-1
V: TRBV5-4

CDR3: CASSLGLAGGSYEQYF
DNA: TGTGCCAGCAGCTTGGGGCTAGCGGGAGGCTCCTACGAGCAGTACTTC
size: NA
D: TRBD2
J: TRBJ2-7
V: TRBV5-4

CDR3: CASSKKGETTYGYTF
DNA: TGTGCCAGCAGCAAAAAGGGGGAGACCACCTATGGCTACACCTTC
size: NA
D: NA
J: TRBJ1-2
V: TRBV7-3

CDR3: CASSIWQNIQYF
DNA: TGTGCCAGTAGTATATGGCAAAACATTCAGTACTTC
size: NA
D: NA
J: TRBJ2-4
V: TRBV19

CDR3: CASSLSAAVTEAFF
DNA: TGTGCCAGCAGTTTATCTGCGGCAGTCACTGAAGCTTTCTTT
size: few
D: NA
J: TRBJ1-1
V: TRBV27

CDR3: CASSYSAPTNEKLFF
DNA: TGTGCCAGCAGTTACTCGGCTCCAACTAATGAAAAACTGTTTTTT
size: NA
D: NA
J: TRBJ1-4
V: TRBV6-5

CDR3: CAISELAAGGQPQHF
DNA: TGTGCCATCAGTGAGCTGGCGGCAGGGGGACAGCCCCAGCATTTT
size: NA
D: TRBD1
J: TRBJ1-5
V: TRBV10-3

CDR3: CASSDPTSTDTQYF
DNA: TGTGCCAGCAGTGACCCGACATCCACAGATACGCAGTATTTT
size: few
D: NA
J: TRBJ2-3
V: TRBV25-1

CDR3: CSVDSRGAGNEQFF
DNA: TGCAGCGTCGACAGCAGGGGGGCCGGCAATGAGCAGTTCTTC
size: NA
D: NA
J: TRBJ2-1
V: TRBV29-1

CDR3: CASSLGLAGGSDTQYF
DNA: TGCGCCAGCAGCTTGGGACTAGCGGGGGGTTCAGATACGCAGTATTTT
size: NA
D: TRBD2
J: TRBJ2-3
V: TRBV5-1

CDR3: CAWILDRDGTNYGYTF
DNA: TGTGCCTGGATTTTGGACAGGGATGGGACTAACTATGGCTACACCTTC
size: NA
D: TRBD1
J: TRBJ1-2
V: TRBV30

CDR3: CASGRVNTGELFF
DNA: TGTGCCAGCGGCAGGGTGAACACCGGGGAGCTGTTTTTT
size: few
D: NA
J: TRBJ2-2
V: TRBV19

CDR3: CATSDRVKRGPKETQYF
DNA: TGTGCCACCAGTGACAGGGTAAAGAGGGGGCCTAAAGAGACCCAGTACTTC
size: NA
D: TRBD1
J: TRBJ2-5
V: TRBV24-1

CDR3: CASSTSTGELFF
DNA: TGTGCCAGCAGCACGAGCACCGGGGAGCTGTTTTTT
size: NA
D: NA
J: TRBJ2-2
V: TRBV9

CDR3: CASSVSGNSNQPQHF
DNA: TGTGCCAGCAGCGTATCAGGGAATAGCAATCAGCCCCAGCATTTT
size: NA
D: NA
J: TRBJ1-5
V: TRBV9

CDR3: CATSDLSRSLNTEAFF
DNA: TGTGCCACCAGTGATTTGAGTCGGAGCTTGAACACTGAAGCTTTCTTT
size: few
D: NA
J: TRBJ1-1
V: TRBV24-1

CDR3: CASSRGGVNTGELFF
DNA: TGTGCCAGCAGCCGAGGGGGGGTGAACACCGGGGAGCTGTTTTTT
size: few
D: NA
J: TRBJ2-2
V: TRBV7-7

CDR3: CASSPGTATTNEKLFF
DNA: TGTGCCAGCAGCCCTGGGACAGCCACAACTAATGAAAAACTGTTTTTT
size: few
D: TRBD1
J: TRBJ1-4
V: TRBV6-2/TRBV6-3

CDR3: CASSLGTSAYEQYF
DNA: TGTGCCAGCAGCTTGGGGACTAGCGCCTACGAGCAGTACTTC
size: NA
D: TRBD2
J: TRBJ2-7
V: TRBV5-4

CDR3: CASSLRGQSSYNEQFF
DNA: TGTGCCAGCAGCTTAAGGGGACAAAGCTCCTACAATGAGCAGTTCTTC
size: NA
D: NA
J: TRBJ2-1
V: TRBV11-2

CDR3: CAISGSIGGNQPQHF
DNA: TGTGCCATCAGTGGGTCAATCGGGGGCAATCAGCCCCAGCATTTT
size: few
D: NA
J: TRBJ1-5
V: TRBV10-3

CDR3: CASTQWEAGGGYTF
DNA: TGTGCCAGCACCCAATGGGAGGCCGGGGGAGGCTACACCTTC
size: NA
D: NA
J: TRBJ1-2
V: TRBV21-1

CDR3: CASSQESVLTGGEKLFF
DNA: TGTGCCAGCAGCCAAGAGAGTGTGCTTACAGGGGGGGAAAAACTGTTTTTT
size: NA
D: TRBD1
J: TRBJ1-4
V: TRBV3-1/TRBV3-2

CDR3: CASSQQEETGDEKLFF
DNA: TGCGCCAGCAGCCAACAGGAGGAGACAGGGGATGAAAAACTGTTTTTT
size: NA
D: TRBD1
J: TRBJ1-4
V: TRBV4-1

CDR3: CASSQGTSSHEQYF
DNA: TGCGCCAGCAGTCAAGGGACATCGAGCCACGAGCAGTACTTC
size: NA
D: NA
J: TRBJ2-7
V: TRBV23-1

CDR3: CASSLELAGGPNEQFF
DNA: TGTGCCAGCAGCTTGGAGCTAGCGGGGGGGCCAAATGAGCAGTTCTTC
size: NA
D: TRBD2
J: TRBJ2-1
V: TRBV5-4

CDR3: CASSPVAYEQYF
DNA: TGTGCCAGCTCACCAGTCGCCTACGAGCAGTACTTC
size: once
D: NA
J: TRBJ2-7
V: TRBV18

CDR3: CASSLGTSNTEAFF
DNA: TGTGCCAGCAGTTTGGGGACATCGAACACTGAAGCTTTCTTT
size: NA
D: NA
J: TRBJ1-1
V: TRBV28

CDR3: CASSLSAGKYGYTF
DNA: TGTGCCAGCAGTTTATCTGCAGGAAAATATGGCTACACCTTC
size: NA
D: NA
J: TRBJ1-2
V: TRBV28